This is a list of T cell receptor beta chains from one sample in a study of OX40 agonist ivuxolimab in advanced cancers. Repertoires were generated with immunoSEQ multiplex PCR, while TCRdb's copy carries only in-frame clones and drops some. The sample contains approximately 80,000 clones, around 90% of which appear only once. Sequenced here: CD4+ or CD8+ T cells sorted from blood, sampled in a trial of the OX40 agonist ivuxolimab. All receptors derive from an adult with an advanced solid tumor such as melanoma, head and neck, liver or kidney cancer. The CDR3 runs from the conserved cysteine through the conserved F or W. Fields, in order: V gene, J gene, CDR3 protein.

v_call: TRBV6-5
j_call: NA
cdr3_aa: CASRVSGSSYEQYF

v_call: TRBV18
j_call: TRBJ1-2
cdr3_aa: CASSPTGTGGGYTF

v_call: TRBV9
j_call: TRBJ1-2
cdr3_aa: CASIQLYGYTF

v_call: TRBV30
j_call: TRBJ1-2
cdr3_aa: CAWASSGANGYTF

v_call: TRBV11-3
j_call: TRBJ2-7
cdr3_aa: CASSSKRGYEQYF

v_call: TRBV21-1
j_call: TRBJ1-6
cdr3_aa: CASSSSGTGVSPLHF

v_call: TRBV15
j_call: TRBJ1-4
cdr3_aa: CATSRAHEEKLFF

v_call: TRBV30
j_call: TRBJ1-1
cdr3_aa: CAWSRGPHEAFF

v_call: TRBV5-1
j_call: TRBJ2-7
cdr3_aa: CASSLNRGTGGEQYF

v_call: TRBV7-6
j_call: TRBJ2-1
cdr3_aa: CASSPGTSGRVGHEQFF

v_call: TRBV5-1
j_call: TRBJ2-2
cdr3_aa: CASSGGGTNTGELFF

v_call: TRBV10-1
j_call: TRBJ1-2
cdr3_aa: CASSESGTEGSDGYTF

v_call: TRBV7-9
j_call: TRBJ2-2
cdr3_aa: CASNLDRSTGELFF

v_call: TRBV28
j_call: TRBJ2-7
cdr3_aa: CASSPINRERAQYF

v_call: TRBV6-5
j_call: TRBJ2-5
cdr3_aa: CASSQGQETQYF

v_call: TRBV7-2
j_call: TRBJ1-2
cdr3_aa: CASSPGEGAFGYGYTF

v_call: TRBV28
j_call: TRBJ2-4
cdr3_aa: CASGPLRWGAKNIQYF

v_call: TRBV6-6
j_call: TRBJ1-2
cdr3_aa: CASSSTRQGGYGYTF

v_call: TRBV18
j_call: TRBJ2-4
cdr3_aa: CASSSQGSDKNIQYF

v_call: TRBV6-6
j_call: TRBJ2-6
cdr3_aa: CASSYLRPGANVLTF

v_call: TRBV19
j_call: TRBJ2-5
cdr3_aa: CASSMTGGGRETQYF

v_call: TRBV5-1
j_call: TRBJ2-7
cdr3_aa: CASSSGGTYEQYF

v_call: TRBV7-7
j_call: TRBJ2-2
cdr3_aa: CASSRGGAGGELFF

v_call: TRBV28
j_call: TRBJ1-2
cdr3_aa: CASSLQHHLGYTF

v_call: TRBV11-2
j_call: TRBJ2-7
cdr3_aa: CASSTLGTFPYEQYF

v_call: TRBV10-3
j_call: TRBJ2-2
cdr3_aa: CAIKAANTGELFF

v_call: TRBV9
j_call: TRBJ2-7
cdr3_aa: CASSVDRRTEQYF

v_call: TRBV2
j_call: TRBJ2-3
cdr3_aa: CASGSQVPFTDTQYF

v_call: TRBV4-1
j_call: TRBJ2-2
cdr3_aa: CASRPLLNTGELFF

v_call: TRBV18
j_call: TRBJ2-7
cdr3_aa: CASSPWTSGRQDEQYF

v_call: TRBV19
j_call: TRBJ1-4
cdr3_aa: CASSIGGNDEKLFF

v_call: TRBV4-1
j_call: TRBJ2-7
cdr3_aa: CASSRQTSGSYEQYF

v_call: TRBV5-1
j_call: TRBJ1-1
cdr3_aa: CASSLKGTENTEAFF

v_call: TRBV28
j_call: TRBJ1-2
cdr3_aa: CASRPGALYGYTF

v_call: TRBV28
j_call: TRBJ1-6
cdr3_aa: CASRGQWHSPLHF

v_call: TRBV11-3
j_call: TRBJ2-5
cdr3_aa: CASSGTVQETQYF

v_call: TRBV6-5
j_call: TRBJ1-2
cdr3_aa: CASSRGTGSNYGYTF

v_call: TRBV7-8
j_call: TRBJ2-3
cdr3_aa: CASSPGILGTDTQYF

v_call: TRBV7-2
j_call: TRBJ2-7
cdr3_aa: CASSLAHSYEQYF

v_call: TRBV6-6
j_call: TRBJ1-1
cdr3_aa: CASKRGEDTEAFF

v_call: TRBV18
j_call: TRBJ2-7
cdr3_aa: CASSPRGGARSFEQYF

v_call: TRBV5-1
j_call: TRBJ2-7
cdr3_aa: CASTMGVPGRDEQYF

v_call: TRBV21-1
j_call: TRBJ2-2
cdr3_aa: CARNQGKRNTGELFF

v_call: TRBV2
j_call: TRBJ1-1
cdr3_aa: CANLRTARQGESGTEAFF

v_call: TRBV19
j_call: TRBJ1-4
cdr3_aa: CASRRGRFNEKLFF

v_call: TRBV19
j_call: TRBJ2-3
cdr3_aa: CASRGPGLARGRTQYF

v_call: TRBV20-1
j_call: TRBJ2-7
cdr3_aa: CSAKGIYEQYF

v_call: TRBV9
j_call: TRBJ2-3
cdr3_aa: CASSVGPGLAGTDTQYF

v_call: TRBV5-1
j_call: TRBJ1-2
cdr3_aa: CASSEDRDYGYTF

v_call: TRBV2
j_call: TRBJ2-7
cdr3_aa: CASSDLDSIYEQYF

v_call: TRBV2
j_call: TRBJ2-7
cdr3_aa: CASSADRYEQYF

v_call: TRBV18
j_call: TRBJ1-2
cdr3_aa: CASSPSGQANYGYTF